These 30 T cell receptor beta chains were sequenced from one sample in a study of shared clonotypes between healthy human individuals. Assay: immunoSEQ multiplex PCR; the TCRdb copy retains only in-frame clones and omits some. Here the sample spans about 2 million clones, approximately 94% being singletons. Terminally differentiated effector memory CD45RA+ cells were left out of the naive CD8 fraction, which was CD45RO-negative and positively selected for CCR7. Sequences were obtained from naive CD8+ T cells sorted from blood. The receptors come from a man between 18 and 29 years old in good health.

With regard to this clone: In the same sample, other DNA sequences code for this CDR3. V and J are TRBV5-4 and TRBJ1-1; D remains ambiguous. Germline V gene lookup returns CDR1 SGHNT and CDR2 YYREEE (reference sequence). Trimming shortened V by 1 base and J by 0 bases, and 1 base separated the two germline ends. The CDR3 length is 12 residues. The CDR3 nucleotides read TGTGCCAGCAGCTTGCTGAACACTGAAGCTTTCTTT. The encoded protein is CASSLLNTEAFF.

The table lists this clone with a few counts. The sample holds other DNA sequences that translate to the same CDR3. CDR3 in amino acids: CASSVGGDGYEQYF. The CDR3 region has the DNA TGTGCCAGCAGCGTAGGAGGGGACGGCTACGAGCAGTACTTC. The chain uses TRBV9 and TRBJ2-7; D possibly matches TRBD1 or TRBD2 (5 bases each). In germline, CDR1 is SGDLS, CDR2 YYNGEE. The V end lost 0 bases, the J end lost 3 bases, and 10 bases lay between the germline ends. The CDR3 totals 14 residues.

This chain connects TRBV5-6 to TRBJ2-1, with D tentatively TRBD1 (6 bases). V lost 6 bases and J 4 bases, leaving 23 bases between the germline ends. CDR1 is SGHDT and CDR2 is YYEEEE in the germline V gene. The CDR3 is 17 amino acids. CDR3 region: CASIGSNREPNYNEQFF. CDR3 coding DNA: TGTGCCAGCATCGGCTCAAACAGGGAACCTAATTACAATGAGCAGTTCTTC.

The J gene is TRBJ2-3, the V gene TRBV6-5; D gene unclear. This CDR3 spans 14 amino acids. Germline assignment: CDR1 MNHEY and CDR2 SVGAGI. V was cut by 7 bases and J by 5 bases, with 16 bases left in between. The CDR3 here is CASKKWAIGDTQYF. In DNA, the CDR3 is TGTGCCAGCAAAAAGTGGGCAATAGGAGATACGCAGTATTTT.

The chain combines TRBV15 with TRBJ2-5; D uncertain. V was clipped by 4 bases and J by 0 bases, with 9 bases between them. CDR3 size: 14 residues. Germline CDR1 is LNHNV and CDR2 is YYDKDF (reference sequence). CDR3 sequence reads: CATSNDTYQETQYF. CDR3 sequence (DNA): TGTGCCACCAGCAACGACACCTACCAAGAGACCCAGTACTTC.

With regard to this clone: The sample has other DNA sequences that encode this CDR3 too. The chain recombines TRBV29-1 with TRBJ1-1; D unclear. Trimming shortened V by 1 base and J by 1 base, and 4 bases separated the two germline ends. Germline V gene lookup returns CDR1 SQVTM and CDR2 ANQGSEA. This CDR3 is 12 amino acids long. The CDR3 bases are TGCAGCGTTGAAGGAGCGAACACTGAAGCTTTCTTT. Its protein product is CSVEGANTEAFF.

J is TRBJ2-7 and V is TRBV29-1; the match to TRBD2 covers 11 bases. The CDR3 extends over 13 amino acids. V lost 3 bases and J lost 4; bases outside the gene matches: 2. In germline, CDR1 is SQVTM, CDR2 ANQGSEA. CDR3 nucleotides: TGCAGCGTTGATAGCGGGAGGGATTACGAGCAGTACTTC. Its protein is CSVDSGRDYEQYF.

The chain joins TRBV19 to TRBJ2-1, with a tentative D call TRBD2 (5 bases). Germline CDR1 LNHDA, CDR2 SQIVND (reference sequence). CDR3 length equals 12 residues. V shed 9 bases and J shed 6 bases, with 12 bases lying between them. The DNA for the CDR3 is TGTGCCAGCCGATCCGGAGGCAATGAGCAGTTCTTC. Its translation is CASRSGGNEQFF.

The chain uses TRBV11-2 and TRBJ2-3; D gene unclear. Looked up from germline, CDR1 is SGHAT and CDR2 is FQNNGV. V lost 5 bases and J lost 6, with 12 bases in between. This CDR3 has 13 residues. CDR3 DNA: TGTGCCAGCAGCCCCGTGGCGTTTGATACGCAGTATTTT. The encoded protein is CASSPVAFDTQYF.

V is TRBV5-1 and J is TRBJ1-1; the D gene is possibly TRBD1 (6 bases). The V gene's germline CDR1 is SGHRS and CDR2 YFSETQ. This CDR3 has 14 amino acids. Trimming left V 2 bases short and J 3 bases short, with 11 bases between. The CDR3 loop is CASSFEGVDTEAFF. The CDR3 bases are TGCGCCAGCAGCTTCGAGGGGGTGGACACTGAAGCTTTCTTT.

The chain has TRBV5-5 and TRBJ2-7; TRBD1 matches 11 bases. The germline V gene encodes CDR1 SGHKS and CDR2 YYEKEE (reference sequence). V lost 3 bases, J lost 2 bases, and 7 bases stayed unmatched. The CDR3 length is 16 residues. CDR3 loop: CASSSGQGAIAYEQYF. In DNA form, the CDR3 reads TGTGCCAGCAGCTCAGGACAGGGGGCGATAGCCTACGAGCAGTACTTC.

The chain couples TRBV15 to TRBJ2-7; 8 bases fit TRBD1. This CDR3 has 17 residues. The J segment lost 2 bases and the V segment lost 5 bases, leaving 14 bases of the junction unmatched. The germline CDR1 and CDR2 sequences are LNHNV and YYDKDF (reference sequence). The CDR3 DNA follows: TGTGCCACCAGCGGCTCCTTTAGGACAGGGCTAGCCTACGAGCAGTACTTC. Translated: CATSGSFRTGLAYEQYF.

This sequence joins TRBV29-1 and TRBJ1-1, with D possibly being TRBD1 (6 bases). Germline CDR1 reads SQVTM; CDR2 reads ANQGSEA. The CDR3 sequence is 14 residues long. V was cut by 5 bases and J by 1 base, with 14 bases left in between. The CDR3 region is CSVLGRGGNTEAFF. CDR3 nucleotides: TGCAGCGTTTTAGGAAGAGGGGGGAACACTGAAGCTTTCTTT.

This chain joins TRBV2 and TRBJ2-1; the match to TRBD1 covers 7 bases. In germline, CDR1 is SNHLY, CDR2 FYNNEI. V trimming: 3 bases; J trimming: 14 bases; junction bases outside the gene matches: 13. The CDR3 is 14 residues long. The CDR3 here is CASSDRRLPTGEFF. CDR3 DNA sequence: TGTGCCAGCAGTGACAGGCGATTACCCACAGGGGAGTTCTTC.

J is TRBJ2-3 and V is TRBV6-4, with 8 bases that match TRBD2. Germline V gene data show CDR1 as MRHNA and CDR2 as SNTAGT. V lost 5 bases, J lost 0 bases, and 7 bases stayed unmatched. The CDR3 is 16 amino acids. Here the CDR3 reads CASSRLSGGSTDTQYF. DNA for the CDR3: TGTGCCAGCAGTCGTCTAAGCGGGGGTAGCACAGATACGCAGTATTTT.

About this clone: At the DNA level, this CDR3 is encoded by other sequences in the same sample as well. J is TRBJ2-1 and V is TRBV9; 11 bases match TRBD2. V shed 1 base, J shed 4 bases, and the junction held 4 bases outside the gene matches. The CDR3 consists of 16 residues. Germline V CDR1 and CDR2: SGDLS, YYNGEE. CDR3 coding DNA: TGTGCCAGCAGCGTATACGCTAGCGGGGGGTACAATGAGCAGTTCTTC. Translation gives CASSVYASGGYNEQFF. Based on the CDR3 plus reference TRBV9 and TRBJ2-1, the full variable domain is DSGVTQTPKHLITATGQRVTLRCSPRSGDLSVYWYQQSLDQGLQFLIQYYNGEERAKGNILERFSAQQFPDLHSELNLSSLELGDSALYFCASSVYASGGYNEQFFGPGTRLTVL.

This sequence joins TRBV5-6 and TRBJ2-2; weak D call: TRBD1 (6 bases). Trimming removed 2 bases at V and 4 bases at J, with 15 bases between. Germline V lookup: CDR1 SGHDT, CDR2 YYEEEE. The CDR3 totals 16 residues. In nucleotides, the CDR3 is TGTGCCAGCAGCTTCCGGGACACGGTGCTCACCGGGGAGCTGTTTTTT. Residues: CASSFRDTVLTGELFF. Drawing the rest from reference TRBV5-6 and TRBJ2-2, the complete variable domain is DAGVTQSPTHLIKTRGQQVTLRCSPKSGHDTVSWYQQALGQGPQFIFQYYEEEERQRGNFPDRFSGHQFPNYSSELNVNALLLGDSALYLCASSFRDTVLTGELFFGEGSRLTVL.

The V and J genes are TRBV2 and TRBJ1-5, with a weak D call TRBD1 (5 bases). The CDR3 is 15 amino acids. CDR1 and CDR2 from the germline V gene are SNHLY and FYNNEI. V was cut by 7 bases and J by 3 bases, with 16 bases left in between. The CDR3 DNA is TGTGCCAGCATGGGGGAGGGAACGGTCAATCAGCCCCAGCATTTT. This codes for CASMGEGTVNQPQHF.

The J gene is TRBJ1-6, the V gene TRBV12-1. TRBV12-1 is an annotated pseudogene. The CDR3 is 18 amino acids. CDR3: CASSFWAREGMINSPLHF. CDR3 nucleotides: TGTGCCAGCAGCTTTTGGGCCCGGGAGGGAATGATTAATTCACCCCTCCACTTT.

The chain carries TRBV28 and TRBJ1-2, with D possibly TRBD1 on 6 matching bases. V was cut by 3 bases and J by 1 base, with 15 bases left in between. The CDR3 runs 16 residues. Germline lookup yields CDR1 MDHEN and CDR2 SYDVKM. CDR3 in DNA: TGTGCCAGCAGTTTGTACGGGGAGGGGGGTAACTATGGCTACACCTTC. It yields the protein CASSLYGEGGNYGYTF.

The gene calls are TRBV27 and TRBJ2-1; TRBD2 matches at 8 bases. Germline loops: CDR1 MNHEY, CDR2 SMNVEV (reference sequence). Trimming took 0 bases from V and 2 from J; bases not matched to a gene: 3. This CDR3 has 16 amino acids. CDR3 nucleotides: TGTGCCAGCAGTTTATCCACGGGACTAGCCTACAATGAGCAGTTCTTC. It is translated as CASSLSTGLAYNEQFF.

The CDR3 reads CASSSRPGFYGYTF. In nucleotides, the CDR3 is TGTGCCAGCAGTTCCAGACCTGGCTTCTATGGCTACACCTTC. The J gene is TRBJ1-2, the V gene TRBV6-5; D is undetermined. The CDR3 contains 14 residues. Germline V gene lookup returns CDR1 MNHEY and CDR2 SVGAGI. V was pared by 4 bases and J by 4 bases, with 13 bases between.

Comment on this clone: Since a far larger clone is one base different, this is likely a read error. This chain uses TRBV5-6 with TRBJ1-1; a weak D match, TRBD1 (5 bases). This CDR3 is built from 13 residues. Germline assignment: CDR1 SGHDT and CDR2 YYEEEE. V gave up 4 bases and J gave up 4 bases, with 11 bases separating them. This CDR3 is CASSVGVGTEAFF. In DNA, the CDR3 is TGTGCCAGCAGCGTAGGGGTGGGCACTGAAGCTTTCTTT.

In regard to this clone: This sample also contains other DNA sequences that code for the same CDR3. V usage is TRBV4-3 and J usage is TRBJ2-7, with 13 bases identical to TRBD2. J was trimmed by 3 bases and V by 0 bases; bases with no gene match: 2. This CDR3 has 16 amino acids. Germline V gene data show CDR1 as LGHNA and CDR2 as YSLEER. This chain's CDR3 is CASSQDWTSGSYEQYF. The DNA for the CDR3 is TGCGCCAGCAGCCAAGATTGGACTAGCGGGAGCTACGAGCAGTACTTC.

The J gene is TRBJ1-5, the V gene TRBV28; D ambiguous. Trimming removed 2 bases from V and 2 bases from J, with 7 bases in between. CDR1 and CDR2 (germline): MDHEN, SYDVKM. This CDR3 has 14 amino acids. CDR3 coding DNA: TGTGCCAGCAGTTTACCTGAAGGCAATCAGCCCCAGCATTTT. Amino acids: CASSLPEGNQPQHF.

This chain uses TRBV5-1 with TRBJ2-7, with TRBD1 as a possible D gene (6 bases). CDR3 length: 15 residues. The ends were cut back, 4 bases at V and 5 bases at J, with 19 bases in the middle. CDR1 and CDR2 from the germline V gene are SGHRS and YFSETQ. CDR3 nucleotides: TGCGCCAGCAGCGGGGGCCTACCGAGCGTCCACGAGCAGTACTTC. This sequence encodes CASSGGLPSVHEQYF.

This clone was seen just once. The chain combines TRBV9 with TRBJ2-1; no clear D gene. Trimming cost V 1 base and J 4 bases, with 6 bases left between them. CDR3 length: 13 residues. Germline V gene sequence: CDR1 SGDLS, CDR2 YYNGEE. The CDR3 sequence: CASSVTPYNEQFF. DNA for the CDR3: TGTGCCAGCAGCGTAACACCATACAATGAGCAGTTCTTC. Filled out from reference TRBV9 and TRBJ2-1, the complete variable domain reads DSGVTQTPKHLITATGQRVTLRCSPRSGDLSVYWYQQSLDQGLQFLIQYYNGEERAKGNILERFSAQQFPDLHSELNLSSLELGDSALYFCASSVTPYNEQFFGPGTRLTVL.

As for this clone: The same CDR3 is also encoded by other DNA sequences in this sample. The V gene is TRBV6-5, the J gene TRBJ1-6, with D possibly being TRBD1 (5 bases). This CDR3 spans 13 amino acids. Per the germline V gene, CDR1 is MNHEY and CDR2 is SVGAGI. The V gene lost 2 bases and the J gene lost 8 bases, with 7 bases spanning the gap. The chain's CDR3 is CASSYTGDSPLHF. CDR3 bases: TGTGCCAGCAGTTACACAGGCGATTCACCCCTCCACTTT.

The CDR3 DNA sequence: TGTGCCAGTAGTGTGGGACTAGCGGGAGCTGGGTCCTACAATGAGCAGTTCTTC. It yields the protein CASSVGLAGAGSYNEQFF. This sequence joins TRBV19 and TRBJ2-1; 14 nucleotides match TRBD2. V trimming: 5 bases; J trimming: 1 base; junction bases outside the gene matches: 7. Germline CDR1 is LNHDA and CDR2 is SQIVND (reference sequence). This CDR3 comprises 18 residues.

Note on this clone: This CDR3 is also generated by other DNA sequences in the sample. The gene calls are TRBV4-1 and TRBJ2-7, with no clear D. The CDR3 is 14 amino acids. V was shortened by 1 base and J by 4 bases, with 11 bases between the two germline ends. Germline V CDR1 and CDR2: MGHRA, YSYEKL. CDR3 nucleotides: TGCGCCAGCAGCCAAGGTCAGTGGGCTTACGAGCAGTACTTC. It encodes CASSQGQWAYEQYF.